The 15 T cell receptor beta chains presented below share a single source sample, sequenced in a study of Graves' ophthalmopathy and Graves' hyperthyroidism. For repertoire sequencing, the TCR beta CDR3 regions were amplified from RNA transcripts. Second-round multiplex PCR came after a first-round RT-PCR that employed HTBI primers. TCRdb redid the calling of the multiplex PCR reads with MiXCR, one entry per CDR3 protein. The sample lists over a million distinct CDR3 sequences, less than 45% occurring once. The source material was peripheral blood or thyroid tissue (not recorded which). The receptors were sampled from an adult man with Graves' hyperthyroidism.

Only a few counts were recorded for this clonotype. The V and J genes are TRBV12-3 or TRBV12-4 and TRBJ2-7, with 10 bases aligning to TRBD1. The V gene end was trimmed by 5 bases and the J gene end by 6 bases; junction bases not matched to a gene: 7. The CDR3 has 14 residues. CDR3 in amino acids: CASSPTGGLSEQYF. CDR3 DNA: TGTGCCAGCAGTCCGACAGGGGGCTTGTCCGAGCAGTACTTC.

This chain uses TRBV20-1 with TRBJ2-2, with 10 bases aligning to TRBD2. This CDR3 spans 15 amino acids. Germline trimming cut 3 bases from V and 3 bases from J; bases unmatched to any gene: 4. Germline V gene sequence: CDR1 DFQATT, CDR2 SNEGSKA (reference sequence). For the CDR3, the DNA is TGCAGTGCTAGGGCTACTAGCGGGGACACCGGGGAGCTGTTTTTT. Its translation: CSARATSGDTGELFF.

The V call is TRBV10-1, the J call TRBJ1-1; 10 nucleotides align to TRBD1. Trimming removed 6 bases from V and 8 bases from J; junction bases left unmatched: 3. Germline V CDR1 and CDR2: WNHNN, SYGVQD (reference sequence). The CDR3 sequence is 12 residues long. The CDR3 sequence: CASRGDRGEAFF. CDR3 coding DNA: TGCGCCAGCAGAGGGGACAGGGGAGAAGCTTTCTTT.

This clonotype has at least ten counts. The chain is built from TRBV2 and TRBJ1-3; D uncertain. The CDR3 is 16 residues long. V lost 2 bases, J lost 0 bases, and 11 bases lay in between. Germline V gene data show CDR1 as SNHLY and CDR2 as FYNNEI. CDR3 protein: CASSESTPHSGNTIYF. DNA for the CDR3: TGTGCCAGCAGTGAAAGCACCCCCCACTCTGGAAACACCATATATTTT.

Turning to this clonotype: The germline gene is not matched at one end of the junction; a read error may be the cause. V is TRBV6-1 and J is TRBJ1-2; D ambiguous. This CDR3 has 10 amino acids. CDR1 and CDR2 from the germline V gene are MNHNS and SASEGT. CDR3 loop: CASSDGEKNF. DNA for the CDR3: TGTGCCAGCAGTGATGGGGAAAAGAATTTC.

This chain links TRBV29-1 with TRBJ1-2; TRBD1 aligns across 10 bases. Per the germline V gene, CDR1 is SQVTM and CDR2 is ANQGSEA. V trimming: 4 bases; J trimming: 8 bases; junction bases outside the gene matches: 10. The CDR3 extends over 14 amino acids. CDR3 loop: CSVGTGGTRWGYTF. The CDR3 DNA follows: TGCAGCGTTGGGACAGGGGGTACTCGCTGGGGCTACACCTTC.

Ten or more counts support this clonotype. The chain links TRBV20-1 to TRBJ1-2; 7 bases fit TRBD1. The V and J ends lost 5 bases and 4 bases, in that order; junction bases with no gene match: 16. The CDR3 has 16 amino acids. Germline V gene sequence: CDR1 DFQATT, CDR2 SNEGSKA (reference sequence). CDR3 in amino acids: CSAPGEGDSGLYGYTF. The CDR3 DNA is TGCAGTGCTCCCGGGGAGGGGGACAGTGGCCTCTATGGCTACACCTTC.

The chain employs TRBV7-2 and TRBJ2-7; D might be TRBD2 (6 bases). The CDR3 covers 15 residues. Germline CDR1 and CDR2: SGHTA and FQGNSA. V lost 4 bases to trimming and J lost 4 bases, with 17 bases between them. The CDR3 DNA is TGTGCCAGCAGCTCCACGGCACAGGAGGGTTACGAGCAGTACTTC. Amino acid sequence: CASSSTAQEGYEQYF.

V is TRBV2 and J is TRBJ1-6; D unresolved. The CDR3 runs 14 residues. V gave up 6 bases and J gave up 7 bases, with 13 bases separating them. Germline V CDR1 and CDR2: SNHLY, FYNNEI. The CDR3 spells CASRGSQPNSPLHF. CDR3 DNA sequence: TGTGCCAGCAGGGGTAGTCAGCCGAATTCACCCCTCCACTTT.

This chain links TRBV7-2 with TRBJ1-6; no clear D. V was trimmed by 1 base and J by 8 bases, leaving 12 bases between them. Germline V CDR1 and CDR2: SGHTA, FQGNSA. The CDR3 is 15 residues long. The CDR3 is CASSLEGSYHSPLHF. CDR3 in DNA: TGTGCCAGCAGCTTAGAAGGGTCATATCATTCACCCCTCCACTTT.

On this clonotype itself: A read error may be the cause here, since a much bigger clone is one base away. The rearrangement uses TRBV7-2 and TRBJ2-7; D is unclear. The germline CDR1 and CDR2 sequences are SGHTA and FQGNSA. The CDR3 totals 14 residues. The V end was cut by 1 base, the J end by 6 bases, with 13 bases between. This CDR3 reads CASSLGSSDCEQYF. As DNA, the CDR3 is TGTGCCAGCAGCTTAGGGTCGAGCGATTGCGAGCAGTACTTC.

Here the CDR3 DNA reads TGTGCCACCGGCGGTGGACAGGGATATCAGCCCCAGCAGTACTTC. Translating it yields CATGGGQGYQPQQYF. V usage is TRBV10-3 and J usage is TRBJ2-7; 8 positions match TRBD1. The CDR3 has 15 residues. The junction had 19 bases not matched to a gene; V was cut back by 10 bases and J by 8 bases. The V gene's germline CDR1 is ENHRY and CDR2 SYGVKD.

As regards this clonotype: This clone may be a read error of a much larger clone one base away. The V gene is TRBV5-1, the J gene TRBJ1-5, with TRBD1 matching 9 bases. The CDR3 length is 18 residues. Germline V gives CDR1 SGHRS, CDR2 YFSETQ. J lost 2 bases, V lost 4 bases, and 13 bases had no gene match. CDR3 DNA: TGCGCCAGCAGCACAATCTCGGGACAGGGTGACGGCAATCAGCCCCAGCATTTT. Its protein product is CASSTISGQGDGNQPQHF.

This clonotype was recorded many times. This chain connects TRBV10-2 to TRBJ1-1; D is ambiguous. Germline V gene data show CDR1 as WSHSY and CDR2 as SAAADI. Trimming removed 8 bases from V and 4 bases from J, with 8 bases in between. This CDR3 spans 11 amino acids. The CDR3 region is CASRDGTEAFF. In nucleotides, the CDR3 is TGCGCCAGCCGGGATGGCACTGAAGCTTTCTTT.

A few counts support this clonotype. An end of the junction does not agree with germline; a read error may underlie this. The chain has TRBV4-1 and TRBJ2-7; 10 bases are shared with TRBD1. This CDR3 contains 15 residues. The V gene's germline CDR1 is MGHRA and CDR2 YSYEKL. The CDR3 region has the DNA TGTGCCAGCAACCAACGGGACAGGGGCACCTACGAGCAGTACTTC. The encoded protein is CASNQRDRGTYEQYF.